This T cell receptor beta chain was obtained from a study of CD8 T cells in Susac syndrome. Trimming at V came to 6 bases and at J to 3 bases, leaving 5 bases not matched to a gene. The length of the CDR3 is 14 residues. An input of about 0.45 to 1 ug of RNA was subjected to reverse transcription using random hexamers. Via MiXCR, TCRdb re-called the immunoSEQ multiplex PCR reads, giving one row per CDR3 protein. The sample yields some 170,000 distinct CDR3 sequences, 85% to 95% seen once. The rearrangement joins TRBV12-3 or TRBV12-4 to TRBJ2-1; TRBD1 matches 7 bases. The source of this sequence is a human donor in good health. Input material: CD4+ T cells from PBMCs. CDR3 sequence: CASSHRGGYNEQFF. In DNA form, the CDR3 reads TGTGCCAGCAGCCACAGGGGCGGCTACAATGAGCAGTTCTTC.